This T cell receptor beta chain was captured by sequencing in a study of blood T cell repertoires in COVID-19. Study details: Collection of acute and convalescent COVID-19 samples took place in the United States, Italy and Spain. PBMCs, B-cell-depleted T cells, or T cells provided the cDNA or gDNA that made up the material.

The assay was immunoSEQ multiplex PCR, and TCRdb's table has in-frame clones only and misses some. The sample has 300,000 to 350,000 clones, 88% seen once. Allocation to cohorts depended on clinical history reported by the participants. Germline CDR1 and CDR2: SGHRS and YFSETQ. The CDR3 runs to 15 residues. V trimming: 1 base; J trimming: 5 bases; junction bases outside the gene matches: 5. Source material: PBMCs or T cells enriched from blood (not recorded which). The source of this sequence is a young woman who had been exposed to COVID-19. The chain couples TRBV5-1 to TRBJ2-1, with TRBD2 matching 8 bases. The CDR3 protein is CASSLLNSGDNEQFF. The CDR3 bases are TGCGCCAGCAGCTTGTTAAATAGCGGGGACAATGAGCAGTTCTTC.